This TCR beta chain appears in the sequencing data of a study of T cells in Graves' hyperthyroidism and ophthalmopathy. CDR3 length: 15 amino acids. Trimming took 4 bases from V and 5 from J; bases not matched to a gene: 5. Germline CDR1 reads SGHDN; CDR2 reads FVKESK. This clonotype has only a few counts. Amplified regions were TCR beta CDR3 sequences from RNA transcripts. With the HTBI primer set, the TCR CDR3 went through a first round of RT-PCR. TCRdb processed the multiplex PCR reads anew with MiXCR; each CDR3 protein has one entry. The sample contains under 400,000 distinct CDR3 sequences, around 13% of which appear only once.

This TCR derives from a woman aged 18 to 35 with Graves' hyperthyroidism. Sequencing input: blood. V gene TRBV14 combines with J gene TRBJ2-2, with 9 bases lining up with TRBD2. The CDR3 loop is CASSRSGGHTGELFF. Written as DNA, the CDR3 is TGTGCCAGCAGCCGGAGCGGGGGGCATACCGGGGAGCTGTTTTTT.